The T cell receptor (beta chain) described here comes from a study of blood T cell repertoires in COVID-19. Repertoires were generated with immunoSEQ multiplex PCR, while TCRdb's copy carries only in-frame clones and drops some. The table lists approximately 120,000 clones, over 65% of them singletons. Trimming cost V 2 bases and J 4 bases; bases outside gene matches: 6. This CDR3 has 16 amino acids. From germline, CDR1 is SGHTA and CDR2 FQGNSA. Sequencing was performed on peripheral blood. This sequence originates from a woman aged 60-75 years with acute or convalescent COVID-19. The chain is built from TRBV7-2 and TRBJ2-7; 12 nucleotides line up with TRBD2. The CDR3 sequence is CASSLSTSGGGYEQYF. The DNA for the CDR3 is TGTGCCAGCAGCTTATCGACTAGCGGGGGCGGTTACGAGCAGTACTTC.